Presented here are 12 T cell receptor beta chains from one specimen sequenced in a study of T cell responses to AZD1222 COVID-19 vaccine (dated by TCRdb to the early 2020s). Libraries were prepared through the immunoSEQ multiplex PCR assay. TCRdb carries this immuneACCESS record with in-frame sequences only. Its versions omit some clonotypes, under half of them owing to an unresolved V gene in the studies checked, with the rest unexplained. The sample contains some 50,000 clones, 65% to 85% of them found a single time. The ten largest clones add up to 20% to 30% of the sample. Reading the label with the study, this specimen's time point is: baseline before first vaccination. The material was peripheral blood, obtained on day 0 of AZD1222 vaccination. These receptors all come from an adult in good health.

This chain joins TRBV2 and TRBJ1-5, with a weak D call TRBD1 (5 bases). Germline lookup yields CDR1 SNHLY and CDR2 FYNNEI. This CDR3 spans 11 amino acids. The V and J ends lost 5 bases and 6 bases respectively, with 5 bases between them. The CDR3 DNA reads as TGTGCCAGCAGTAGGGGTCAGCCCCAGCATTTT. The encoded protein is CASSRGQPQHF.

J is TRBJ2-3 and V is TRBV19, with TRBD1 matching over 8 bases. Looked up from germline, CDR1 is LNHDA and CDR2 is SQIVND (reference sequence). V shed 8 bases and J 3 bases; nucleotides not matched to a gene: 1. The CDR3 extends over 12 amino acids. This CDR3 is CASGQGTDTQYF. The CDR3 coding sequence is TGTGCCAGTGGACAGGGTACAGATACGCAGTATTTT.

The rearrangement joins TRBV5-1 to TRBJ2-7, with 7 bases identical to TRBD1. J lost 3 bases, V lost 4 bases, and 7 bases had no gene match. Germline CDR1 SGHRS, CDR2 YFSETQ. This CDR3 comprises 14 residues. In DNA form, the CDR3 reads TGCGCCAGCAGCGGAAGACAGGGCGACTACGAGCAGTACTTC. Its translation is CASSGRQGDYEQYF.

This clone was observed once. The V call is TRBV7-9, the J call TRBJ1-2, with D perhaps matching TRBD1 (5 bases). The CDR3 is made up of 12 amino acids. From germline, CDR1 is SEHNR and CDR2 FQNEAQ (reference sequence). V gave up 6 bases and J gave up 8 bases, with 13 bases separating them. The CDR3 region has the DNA TGTGCCAGCAGTCTCGTGGGACGCGGCTACACCTTC. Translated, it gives CASSLVGRGYTF.

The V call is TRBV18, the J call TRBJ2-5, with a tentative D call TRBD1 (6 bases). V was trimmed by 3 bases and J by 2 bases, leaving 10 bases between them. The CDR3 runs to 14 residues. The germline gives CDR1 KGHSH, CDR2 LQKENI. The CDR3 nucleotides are TGTGCCAGCTCACCGAACAGGGAACAAGAGACCCAGTACTTC. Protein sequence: CASSPNREQETQYF.

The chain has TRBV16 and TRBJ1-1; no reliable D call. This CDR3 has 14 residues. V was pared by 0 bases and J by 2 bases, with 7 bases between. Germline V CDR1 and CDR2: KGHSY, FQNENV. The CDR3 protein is CASSQSTANTEAFF. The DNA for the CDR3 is TGTGCCAGCAGCCAATCCACAGCTAACACTGAAGCTTTCTTT. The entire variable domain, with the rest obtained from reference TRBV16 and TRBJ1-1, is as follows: GEEVAQTPKHLVRGEGQKAKLYCAPIKGHSYVFWYQQVLKNEFKFLISFQNENVFDETGMPKERFSAKCLPNSPCSLEIQATKLEDSAVYFCASSQSTANTEAFFGQGTRLTVV.

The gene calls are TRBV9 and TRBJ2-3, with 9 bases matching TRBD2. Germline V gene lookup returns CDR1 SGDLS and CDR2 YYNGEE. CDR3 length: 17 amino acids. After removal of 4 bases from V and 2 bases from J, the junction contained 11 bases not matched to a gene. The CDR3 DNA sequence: TGTGCCAGCAGCTTAATGAAGACTAGCGGAACCACAGATACGCAGTATTTT. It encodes CASSLMKTSGTTDTQYF.

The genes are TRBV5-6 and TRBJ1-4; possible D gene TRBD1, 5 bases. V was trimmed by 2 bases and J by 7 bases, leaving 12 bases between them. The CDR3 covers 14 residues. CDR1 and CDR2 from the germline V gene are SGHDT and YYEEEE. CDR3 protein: CASSFLGPGEKLFF. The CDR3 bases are TGTGCCAGCAGCTTCTTGGGGCCGGGTGAAAAACTGTTTTTT.

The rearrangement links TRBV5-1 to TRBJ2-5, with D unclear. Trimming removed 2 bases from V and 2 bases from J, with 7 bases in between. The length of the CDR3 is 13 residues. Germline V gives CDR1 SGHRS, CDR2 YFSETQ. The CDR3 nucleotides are TGCGCCAGCAGCTTACTCCTACAAGAGACCCAGTACTTC. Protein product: CASSLLLQETQYF. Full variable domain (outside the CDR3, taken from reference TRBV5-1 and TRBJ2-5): KAGVTQTPRYLIKTRGQQVTLSCSPISGHRSVSWYQQTPGQGLQFLFEYFSETQRNKGNFPGRFSGRQFSNSRSEMNVSTLELGDSALYLCASSLLLQETQYFGPGTRLLVL.

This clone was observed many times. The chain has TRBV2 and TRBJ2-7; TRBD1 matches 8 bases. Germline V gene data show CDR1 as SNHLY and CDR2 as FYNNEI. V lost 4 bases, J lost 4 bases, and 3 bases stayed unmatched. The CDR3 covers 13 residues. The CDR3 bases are TGTGCCAGCAGTGCCGGGACAGGATACGAGCAGTACTTC. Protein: CASSAGTGYEQYF.

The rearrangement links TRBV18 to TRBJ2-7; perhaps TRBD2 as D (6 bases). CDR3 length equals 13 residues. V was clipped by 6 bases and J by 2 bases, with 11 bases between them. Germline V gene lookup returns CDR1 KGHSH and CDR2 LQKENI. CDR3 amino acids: CASSVSGPYEQYF. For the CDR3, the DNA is TGTGCCAGCTCGGTTAGCGGACCCTACGAGCAGTACTTC.

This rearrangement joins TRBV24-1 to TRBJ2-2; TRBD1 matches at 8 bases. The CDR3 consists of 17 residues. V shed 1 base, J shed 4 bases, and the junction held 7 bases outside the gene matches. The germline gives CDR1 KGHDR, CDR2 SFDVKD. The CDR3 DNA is TGTGCCACCAGTGATTTCCAGGGGACAGGATCCACCGGGGAGCTGTTTTTT. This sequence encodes CATSDFQGTGSTGELFF.